This TCR beta chain appears in the sequencing data of a study of blood T cells in healthy people across ages. This clonotype was counted between two and nine times. The use of a sample-barcoded 5' primer and a J-beta primer mix characterized a second PCR of roughly 6 to 11 cycles. Every cDNA was tagged by a template-switch adaptor with 12 random nucleotides. TCRdb called the 5' RACE reads again in MiXCR, with one record for every CDR3 protein. Here the sample spans about 690,000 distinct CDR3 sequences, over 40% being singletons. This CDR3 is 15 amino acids long. V was cut by 8 bases and J by 5 bases, with 21 bases left in between. The germline CDR1 and CDR2 sequences are SEHNR and FQNEAQ (reference sequence).

The chain combines TRBV7-9 with TRBJ2-5, with a tentative D call TRBD1 (5 bases). This clonotype originated in a man older than 75 in good health. The sequencing sample was made of blood. This CDR3 is CASGLRTGQRETQYF. The CDR3 DNA follows: TGTGCCAGCGGGTTGCGAACAGGCCAGAGGGAGACCCAGTACTTC.